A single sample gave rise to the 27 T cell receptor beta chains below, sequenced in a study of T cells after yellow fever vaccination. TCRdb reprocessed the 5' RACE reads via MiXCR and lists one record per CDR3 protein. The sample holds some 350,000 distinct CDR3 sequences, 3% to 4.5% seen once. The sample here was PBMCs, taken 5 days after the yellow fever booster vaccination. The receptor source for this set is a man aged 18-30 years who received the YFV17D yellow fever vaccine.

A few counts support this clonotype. The DNA of the CDR3 is TGCGCCAGCAGCCAAGATCGGATAGCGGGGGACAATGAGCAGTTCTTC. It specifies CASSQDRIAGDNEQFF. The rearrangement joins TRBV4-3 to TRBJ2-1; 9 bases agree with TRBD2. From germline, CDR1 is LGHNA and CDR2 YSLEER. V lost 0 bases and J lost 5; bases outside the gene matches: 5. CDR3 length: 16 amino acids.

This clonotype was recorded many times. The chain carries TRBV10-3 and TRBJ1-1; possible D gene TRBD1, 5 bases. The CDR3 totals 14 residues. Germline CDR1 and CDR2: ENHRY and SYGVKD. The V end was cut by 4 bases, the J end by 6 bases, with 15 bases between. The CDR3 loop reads CAISAGGGVSEAFF. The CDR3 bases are TGTGCCATCAGTGCGGGCGGGGGGGTCTCTGAAGCTTTCTTT.

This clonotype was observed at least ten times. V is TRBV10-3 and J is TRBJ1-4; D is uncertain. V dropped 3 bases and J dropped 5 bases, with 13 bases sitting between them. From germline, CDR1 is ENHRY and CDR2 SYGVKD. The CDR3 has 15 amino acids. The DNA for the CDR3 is TGTGCCATCAGTGACCCTACGACGGCGAATGAAAAACTGTTTTTT. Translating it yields CAISDPTTANEKLFF.

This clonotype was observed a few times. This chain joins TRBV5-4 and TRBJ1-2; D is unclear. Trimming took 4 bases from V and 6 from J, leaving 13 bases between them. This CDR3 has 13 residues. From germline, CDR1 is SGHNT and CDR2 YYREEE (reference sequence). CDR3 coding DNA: TGTGCCAGCAGCCTAGAGCTGAGGGATGGCTACACCTTC. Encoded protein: CASSLELRDGYTF. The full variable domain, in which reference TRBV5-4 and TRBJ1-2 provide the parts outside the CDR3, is ETGVTQSPTHLIKTRGQQVTLRCSSQSGHNTVSWYQQALGQGPQFIFQYYREEENGRGNFPPRFSGLQFPNYSSELNVNALELDDSALYLCASSLELRDGYTFGSGTRLTVV.

CDR3: CASSPGGQGWSPLHF. The CDR3, as DNA: TGCGCCAGCAGCCCCGGGGGACAGGGTTGGTCACCCCTCCACTTT. The rearrangement joins TRBV5-1 to TRBJ1-6, with TRBD1 identical over 9 bases. V lost 4 bases, J lost 10 bases, and 9 bases stayed unmatched. Germline V gene lookup returns CDR1 SGHRS and CDR2 YFSETQ. The CDR3 spans 15 residues.

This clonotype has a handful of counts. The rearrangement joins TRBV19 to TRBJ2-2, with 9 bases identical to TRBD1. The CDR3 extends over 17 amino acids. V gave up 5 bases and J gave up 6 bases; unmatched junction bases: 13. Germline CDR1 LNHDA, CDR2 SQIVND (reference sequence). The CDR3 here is CASSPRWTGDFAGELFF. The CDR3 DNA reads TGTGCCAGTAGTCCTCGATGGACAGGGGATTTCGCCGGGGAGCTGTTTTTT.

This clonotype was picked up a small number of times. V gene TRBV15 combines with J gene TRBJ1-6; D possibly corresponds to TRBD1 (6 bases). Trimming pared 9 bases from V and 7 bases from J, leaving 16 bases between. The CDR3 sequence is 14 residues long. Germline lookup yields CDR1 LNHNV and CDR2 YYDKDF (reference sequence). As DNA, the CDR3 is TGTGCCACTACCCCGGACAGATCCAATTCACCCCTCCACTTT. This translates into CATTPDRSNSPLHF.

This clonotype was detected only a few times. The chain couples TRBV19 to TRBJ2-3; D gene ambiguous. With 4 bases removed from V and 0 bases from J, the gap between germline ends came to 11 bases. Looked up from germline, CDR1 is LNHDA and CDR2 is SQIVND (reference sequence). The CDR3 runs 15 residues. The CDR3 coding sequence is TGTGCCAGTAGTAACCGGCAGGACAGCACAGATACGCAGTATTTT. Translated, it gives CASSNRQDSTDTQYF.

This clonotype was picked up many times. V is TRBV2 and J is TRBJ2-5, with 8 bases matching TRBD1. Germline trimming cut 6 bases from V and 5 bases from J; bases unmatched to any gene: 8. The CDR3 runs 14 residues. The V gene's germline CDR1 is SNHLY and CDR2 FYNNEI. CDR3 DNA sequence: TGTGCCAGCAGCACGAGACAGGGGTGGGAGACCCAGTACTTC. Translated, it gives CASSTRQGWETQYF.

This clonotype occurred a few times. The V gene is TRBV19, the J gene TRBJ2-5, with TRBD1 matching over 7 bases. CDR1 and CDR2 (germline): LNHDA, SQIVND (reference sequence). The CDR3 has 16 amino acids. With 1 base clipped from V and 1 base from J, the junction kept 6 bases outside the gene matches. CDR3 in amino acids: CASSIVFAGGQETQYF. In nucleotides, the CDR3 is TGTGCCAGTAGTATAGTATTCGCAGGGGGCCAAGAGACCCAGTACTTC.

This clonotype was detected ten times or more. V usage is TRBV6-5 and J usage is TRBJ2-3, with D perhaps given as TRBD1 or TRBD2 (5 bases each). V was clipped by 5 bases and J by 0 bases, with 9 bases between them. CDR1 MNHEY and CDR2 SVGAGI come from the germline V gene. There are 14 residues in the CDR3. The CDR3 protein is CASSHGTSTDTQYF. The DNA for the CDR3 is TGTGCCAGCAGTCACGGGACCAGCACAGATACGCAGTATTTT.

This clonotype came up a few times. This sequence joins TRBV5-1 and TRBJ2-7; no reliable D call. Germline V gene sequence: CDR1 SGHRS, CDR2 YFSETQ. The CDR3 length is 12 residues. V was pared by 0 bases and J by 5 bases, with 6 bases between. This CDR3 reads CASSLGSDEQYF. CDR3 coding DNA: TGCGCCAGCAGCTTGGGGTCTGACGAGCAGTACTTC. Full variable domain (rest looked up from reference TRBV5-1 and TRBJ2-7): KAGVTQTPRYLIKTRGQQVTLSCSPISGHRSVSWYQQTPGQGLQFLFEYFSETQRNKGNFPGRFSGRQFSNSRSEMNVSTLELGDSALYLCASSLGSDEQYFGPGTRLTVT.

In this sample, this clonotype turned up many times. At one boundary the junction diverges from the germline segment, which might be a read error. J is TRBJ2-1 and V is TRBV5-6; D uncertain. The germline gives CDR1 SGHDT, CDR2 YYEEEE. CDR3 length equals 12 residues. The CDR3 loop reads CASSLEYNEQFF. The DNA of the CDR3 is TGTGCCAGCAGTTTGGAGTACAATGAGCAGTTCTTC.

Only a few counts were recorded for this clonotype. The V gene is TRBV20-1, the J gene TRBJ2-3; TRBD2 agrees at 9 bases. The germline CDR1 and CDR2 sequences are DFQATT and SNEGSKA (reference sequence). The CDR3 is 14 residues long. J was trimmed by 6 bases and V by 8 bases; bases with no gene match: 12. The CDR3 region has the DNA TGCAGTACTCTTGAGGCTAGCGGGGCTGATACGCAGTATTTT. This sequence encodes CSTLEASGADTQYF.

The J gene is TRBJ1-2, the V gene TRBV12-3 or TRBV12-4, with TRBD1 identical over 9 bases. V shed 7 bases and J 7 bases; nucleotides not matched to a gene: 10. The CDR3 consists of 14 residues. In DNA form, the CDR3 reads TGTGCCAGCAAAATGAACACAGGGGGCTTTGGCTACACCTTC. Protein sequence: CASKMNTGGFGYTF.

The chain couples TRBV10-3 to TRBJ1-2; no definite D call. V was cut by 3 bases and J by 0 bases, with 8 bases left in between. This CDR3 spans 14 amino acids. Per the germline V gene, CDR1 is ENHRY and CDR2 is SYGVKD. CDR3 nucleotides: TGTGCCATCAGTGATACTGGGGCTAACTATGGCTACACCTTC. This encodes CAISDTGANYGYTF.

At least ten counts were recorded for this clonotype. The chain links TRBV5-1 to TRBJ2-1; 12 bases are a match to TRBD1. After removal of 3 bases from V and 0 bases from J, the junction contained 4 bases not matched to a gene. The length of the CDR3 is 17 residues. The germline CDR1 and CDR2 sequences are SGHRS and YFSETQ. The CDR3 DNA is TGCGCCAGCAGCTGGGGACAGGGGGCGAACTCCTACAATGAGCAGTTCTTC. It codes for CASSWGQGANSYNEQFF.

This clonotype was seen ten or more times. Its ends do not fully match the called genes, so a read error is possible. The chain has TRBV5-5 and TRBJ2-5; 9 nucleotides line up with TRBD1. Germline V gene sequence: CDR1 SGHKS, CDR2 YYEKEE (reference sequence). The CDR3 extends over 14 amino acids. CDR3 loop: CASSLTGGRETQYF. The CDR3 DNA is TGTGCCAGCAGCTTAACAGGGGGCCGGGAGACCCAATACTTC. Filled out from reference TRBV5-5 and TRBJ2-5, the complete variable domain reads DAGVTQSPTHLIKTRGQQVTLRCSPISGHKSVSWYQQVLGQGPQFIFQYYEKEERGRGNFPDRFSARQFPNYSSELNVNALLLGDSALYLCASSLTGGRETQYFGPGTRLLVL.

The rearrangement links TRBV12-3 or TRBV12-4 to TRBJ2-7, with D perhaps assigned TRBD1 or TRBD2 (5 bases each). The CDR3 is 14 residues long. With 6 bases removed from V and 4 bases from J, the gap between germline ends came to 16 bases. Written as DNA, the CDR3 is TGTGCCAGCAGCGCACGAGGGGTCGGATACGAGCAGTACTTC. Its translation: CASSARGVGYEQYF.

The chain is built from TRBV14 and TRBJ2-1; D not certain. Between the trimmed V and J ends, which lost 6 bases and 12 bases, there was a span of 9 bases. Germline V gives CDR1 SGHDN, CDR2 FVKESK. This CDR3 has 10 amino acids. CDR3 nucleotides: TGTGCCAGCAGGCCACGGCCGCAGTTCTTC. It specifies CASRPRPQFF.

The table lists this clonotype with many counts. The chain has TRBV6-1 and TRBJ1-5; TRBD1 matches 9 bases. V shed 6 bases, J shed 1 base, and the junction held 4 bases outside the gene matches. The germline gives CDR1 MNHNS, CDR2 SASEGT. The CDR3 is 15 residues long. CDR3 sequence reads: CASSRTGASNQPQHF. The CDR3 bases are TGTGCCAGCAGCCGGACAGGGGCGAGCAATCAGCCCCAGCATTTT.

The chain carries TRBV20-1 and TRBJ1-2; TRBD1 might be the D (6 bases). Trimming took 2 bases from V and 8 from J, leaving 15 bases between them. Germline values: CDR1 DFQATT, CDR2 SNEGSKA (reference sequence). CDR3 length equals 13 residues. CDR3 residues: CSARSTGTGGYTF. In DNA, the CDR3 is TGCAGTGCTAGATCTACAGGGACGGGGGGCTACACCTTC.

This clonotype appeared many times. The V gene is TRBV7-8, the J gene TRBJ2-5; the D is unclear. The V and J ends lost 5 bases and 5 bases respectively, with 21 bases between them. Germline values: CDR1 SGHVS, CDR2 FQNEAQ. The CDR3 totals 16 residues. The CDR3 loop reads CASSPMASTTGETQYF. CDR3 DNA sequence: TGTGCCAGCAGCCCAATGGCCAGCACAACCGGGGAGACCCAGTACTTC. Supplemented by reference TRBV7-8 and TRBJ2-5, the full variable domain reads GAGVSQSPRYKVAKRGQDVALRCDPISGHVSLFWYQQALGQGPEFLTYFQNEAQLDKSGLPSDRFFAERPEGSVSTLKIQRTQQEDSAVYLCASSPMASTTGETQYFGPGTRLLVL.

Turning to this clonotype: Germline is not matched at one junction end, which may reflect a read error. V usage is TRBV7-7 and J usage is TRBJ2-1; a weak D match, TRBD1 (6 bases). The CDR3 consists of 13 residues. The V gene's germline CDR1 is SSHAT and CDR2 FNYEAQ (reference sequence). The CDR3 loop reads CASSQRQDNEQFF. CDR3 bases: TGTGCTAGCAGTCAACGACAGGACAATGAGCAGTTCTTC.

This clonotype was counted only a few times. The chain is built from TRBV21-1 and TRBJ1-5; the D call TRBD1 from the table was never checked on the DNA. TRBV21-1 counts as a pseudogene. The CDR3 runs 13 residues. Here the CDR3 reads CASSKQGNQPQHF. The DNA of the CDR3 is TGTGCCAGCAGCAAACAGGGGAATCAGCCCCAGCATTTT.

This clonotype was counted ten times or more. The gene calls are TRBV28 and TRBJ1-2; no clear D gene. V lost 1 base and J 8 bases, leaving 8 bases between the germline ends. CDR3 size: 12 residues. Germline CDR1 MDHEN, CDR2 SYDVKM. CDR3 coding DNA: TGTGCCAGCAGTTTATCCGCGGGAGGCTACACCTTC. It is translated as CASSLSAGGYTF.

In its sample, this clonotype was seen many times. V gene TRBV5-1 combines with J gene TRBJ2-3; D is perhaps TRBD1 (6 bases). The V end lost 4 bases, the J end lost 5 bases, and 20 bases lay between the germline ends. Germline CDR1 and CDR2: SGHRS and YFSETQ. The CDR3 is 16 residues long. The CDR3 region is CASSQRQVTFGDTQYF. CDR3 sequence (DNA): TGCGCCAGCAGCCAACGACAGGTGACGTTTGGAGATACGCAGTATTTT.